Presented here are 14 T cell receptor beta chains from one specimen sequenced in a study of T cells expressing NK-cell markers. TCRdb re-called the 5' RACE reads; one entry per CDR3 protein, DNA not given. The sample has hundreds of thousands of distinct CDR3 sequences; the top ten hold around 5.3%. The sequenced sample consisted of blood T cells: a sorted CD56 or NKG2C T cell subset, CD4+ or CD8+ T cells, or bulk PBMC T cells (not recorded which). The receptors were gathered from a man aged 18 to 69 in good health.

CDR3 amino acids: CSAVAGHEKLFF. This chain uses TRBV20-1 with TRBJ1-4. Germline V lookup: CDR1 DFQATT, CDR2 SNEGSKA (reference sequence). This CDR3 region has 12 residues.

This chain's CDR3 is CASSHWGRTSRGSYGYTF. The genes are TRBV11-2 and TRBJ1-2; TCRdb proposes TRBD1, but this gene call is untestable without DNA. The V gene's germline CDR1 is SGHAT and CDR2 FQNNGV. The CDR3 contains 18 residues.

V is TRBV18 and J is TRBJ1-2; TCRdb proposes TRBD1, but this gene call is untestable without DNA. The CDR3 contains 16 residues. Looked up from germline, CDR1 is KGHSH and CDR2 is LQKENI. The CDR3 is CASSPSPTQGGHGYTF.

The chain uses TRBV3-1 and TRBJ2-7; TCRdb gives TRBD1 as the D gene, but with no DNA this cannot be confirmed. Germline V gives CDR1 LGHDT, CDR2 YNNKEL (reference sequence). The CDR3 consists of 15 residues. The CDR3 region is CASSLSRQGAYEQYF.

The V and J genes are TRBV11-2 and TRBJ2-1; with no DNA, the TCRdb D assignment of TRBD2 cannot be verified. The CDR3 runs to 17 residues. Germline CDR1 and CDR2: SGHAT and FQNNGV. This chain's CDR3 is CASSPPHWRGTRNEQFF.

The chain combines TRBV4-2 with TRBJ2-4; TCRdb gives TRBD2 as the D gene, but with no DNA this cannot be confirmed. Germline lookup yields CDR1 LGHNA and CDR2 YNFKEQ. This CDR3 comprises 15 residues. The CDR3 is CASSNTGTTKNIQYF.

The gene calls are TRBV15 and TRBJ2-7; TCRdb gives TRBD2 as the D gene, but with no DNA this cannot be confirmed. This CDR3 has 19 residues. Per the germline V gene, CDR1 is LNHNV and CDR2 is YYDKDF (reference sequence). CDR3: CATSRDKWLAGGKSYEQYF.

The chain has TRBV5-1 and TRBJ2-1; the D call of TRBD2 rests on TCRdb alone, since no DNA is present to check it. Germline V CDR1 and CDR2: SGHRS, YFSETQ. CDR3 length equals 14 residues. CDR3 region: CASSPRNGAGEQFF.

V gene TRBV12-3 or TRBV12-4 combines with J gene TRBJ2-7; checking the TCRdb D call of TRBD1 is not possible without DNA. This CDR3 region has 19 residues. CDR3 residues: CASSLARSTGIPSSYEQYF.

This chain uses TRBV7-2 with TRBJ2-7; absent DNA, TCRdb's TRBD1 call cannot be checked. Per germline, CDR1 SGHTA and CDR2 FQGNSA. The CDR3 has 14 residues. The CDR3 sequence: CASSRVDSTYEQYF.

The V call is TRBV9, the J call TRBJ1-5; the TCRdb call, TRBD1, lacks DNA for checking. This CDR3 comprises 14 residues. Germline lookup yields CDR1 SGDLS and CDR2 YYNGEE. The CDR3 loop is CASSGANSNQPQHF.

CDR3: CASSVGLAGAPGDNEQFF. The V and J genes are TRBV9 and TRBJ2-1; checking the TCRdb D call of TRBD2 is not possible without DNA. Germline V gives CDR1 SGDLS, CDR2 YYNGEE. CDR3 length: 18 residues.

The chain is built from TRBV20-1 and TRBJ2-7; with no DNA, the TCRdb D assignment of TRBD1 cannot be verified. Germline CDR1 is DFQATT and CDR2 is SNEGSKA (reference sequence). The CDR3 consists of 13 residues. The CDR3 loop is CSAEGQLDYEQYF.

This chain links TRBV20-1 with TRBJ1-1; TCRdb selects TRBD1, and the lack of DNA leaves this call unchecked. This CDR3 comprises 15 residues. Germline values: CDR1 DFQATT, CDR2 SNEGSKA (reference sequence). The CDR3 protein is CSANNPGTGGTEAFF.